A single sample is the source of the 17 T cell receptor beta chains below, sequenced in a study of T-cell memory formation after mild COVID-19. TCRdb reprocessed the 5' RACE reads via MiXCR and lists one record per CDR3 protein. The sample records under 550,000 distinct CDR3 sequences, about a sixth being singletons. The sequenced sample was PBMCs or a T cell subset sorted from them (not recorded which). The source is a man aged 18 to 29 who had mild COVID-19 (a few samples of this study predate the infection). Cell type and time point are not known.

CDR3 sequence (DNA): TGTGCCAGCAGTCACAGTCTTCTCTCTGGGGCCAACGTCCTGACTTTC. It yields the protein CASSHSLLSGANVLTF. The chain links TRBV12-3 or TRBV12-4 to TRBJ2-6; D gene ambiguous. CDR3 size: 16 residues. V gave up 5 bases and J gave up 0 bases, with 11 bases separating them.

The chain carries TRBV7-2 and TRBJ2-5, with unresolved D. The CDR3 sequence is 12 residues long. Germline loops: CDR1 SGHTA, CDR2 FQGNSA. V shed 5 bases and J shed 5 bases, with 9 bases lying between them. The CDR3 sequence: CASSGMGETQYF. The CDR3 DNA sequence: TGTGCCAGCAGCGGGATGGGGGAGACCCAGTACTTC.

The CDR3 nucleotides are TGTGCCAGCAGTTTCAGGGTGGTTACTGAAGCTTTCTTT. Its protein is CASSFRVVTEAFF. This rearrangement joins TRBV12-3 or TRBV12-4 to TRBJ1-1; D might be TRBD1 (5 bases). Trimming removed 3 bases at V and 5 bases at J, with 10 bases between. The CDR3 runs 13 residues.

This clonotype came up a few times. The rearrangement links TRBV7-2 to TRBJ1-5, with a possible D match to TRBD1 (5 bases). Germline V CDR1 and CDR2: SGHTA, FQGNSA. The CDR3 totals 15 residues. V was pared by 7 bases and J by 4 bases, with 17 bases between. CDR3 bases: TGTGCCAGCACCCTGGACGGGGGGATGAATCAGCCCCAGCATTTT. Amino acids: CASTLDGGMNQPQHF.

There are a few counts of this clonotype. The chain couples TRBV7-9 to TRBJ2-1; maybe TRBD1 (5 bases). The V end lost 5 bases, the J end lost 8 bases, and 10 bases lay between the germline ends. This CDR3 has 12 residues. Looked up from germline, CDR1 is SEHNR and CDR2 is FQNEAQ (reference sequence). The CDR3 reads CASSQGPHEQFF. CDR3 coding DNA: TGTGCCAGCAGCCAGGGCCCGCATGAGCAGTTCTTC.

Many counts were recorded for this clonotype. The V gene is TRBV7-9, the J gene TRBJ2-1; no reliable D call. Trimming took off 1 base at V and 4 bases at J, with 20 bases between the two ends. This CDR3 contains 18 residues. CDR1 and CDR2 from the germline V gene are SEHNR and FQNEAQ (reference sequence). CDR3 residues: CASSLGRAGERYYNEQFF. CDR3 coding DNA: TGTGCCAGCAGCTTAGGCCGGGCCGGAGAACGATATTACAATGAGCAGTTCTTC.

This clonotype was observed a few times. The chain recombines TRBV9 with TRBJ1-6; D call uncertain. The V end lost 0 bases, the J end lost 9 bases, and 7 bases lay between the germline ends. The germline V gene has CDR1 SGDLS and CDR2 YYNGEE. The CDR3 totals 13 residues. The CDR3 sequence is CASSVAPSSPLHF. CDR3 nucleotide sequence: TGTGCCAGCAGCGTAGCCCCGTCTTCACCCCTCCACTTT.

The chain carries TRBV20-1 and TRBJ2-6; D gene ambiguous. V was trimmed by 2 bases and J by 0 bases, leaving 11 bases between them. CDR1 DFQATT and CDR2 SNEGSKA come from the germline V gene (reference sequence). This CDR3 has 16 residues. The CDR3 DNA reads TGCAGTGCTAGACCTAGGTCGGGCTCTGGGGCCAACGTCCTGACTTTC. It is translated as CSARPRSGSGANVLTF.

This clonotype was counted only a few times. The rearrangement links TRBV7-9 to TRBJ2-7; TRBD1 matches at 7 bases. The V gene's germline CDR1 is SEHNR and CDR2 FQNEAQ (reference sequence). Losses at the gene ends were 6 bases for V and 5 bases for J; bases not matched to a gene: 4. The CDR3 contains 12 residues. The CDR3 sequence: CASRYRGDEQYF. The CDR3, as DNA: TGTGCCAGCAGATACAGGGGCGACGAGCAGTACTTC.

CDR3 in amino acids: CASSGLSGSYEQYV. DNA for the CDR3: TGTGCCAGCAGCGGTCTCAGTGGCTCCTACGAGCAGTACGTC. The chain carries TRBV7-8 and TRBJ2-7; no definite D call. V dropped 5 bases and J dropped 0 bases, with 11 bases sitting between them. The V gene's germline CDR1 is SGHVS and CDR2 FQNEAQ. The CDR3 length is 14 residues.

This clonotype was seen a handful of times. The chain recombines TRBV5-1 with TRBJ2-2; TRBD1 agrees at 10 bases. J lost 5 bases, V lost 7 bases, and 5 bases had no gene match. Germline-derived CDR1 and CDR2 are SGHRS and YFSETQ. The CDR3 spans 14 residues. The CDR3 here is CASSWDRGTGELFF. The CDR3 nucleotides are TGCGCCAGCTCTTGGGACAGGGGAACCGGGGAGCTGTTTTTT.

This chain links TRBV5-4 with TRBJ2-7; a weak D match, TRBD2 (5 bases). Germline V CDR1 and CDR2: SGHNT, YYREEE (reference sequence). This CDR3 has 15 residues. The V end was cut by 0 bases, the J end by 0 bases, with 10 bases between. The DNA of the CDR3 is TGTGCCAGCAGCTTGGATCTGGACTCCTCCTACGAGCAGTACTTC. Amino acid sequence: CASSLDLDSSYEQYF.

In its sample, this clonotype was seen a few times. The J gene is TRBJ2-5, the V gene TRBV2; D may match TRBD1 or TRBD2 (5 bases each). V was trimmed by 7 bases and J by 1 base, leaving 13 bases between them. This CDR3 is built from 14 residues. Germline-derived CDR1 and CDR2 are SNHLY and FYNNEI. DNA for the CDR3: TGTGCCAGCACCCCACGGGGCAGCCAAGAGACCCAGTACTTC. This encodes CASTPRGSQETQYF.

J is TRBJ1-2 and V is TRBV12-3 or TRBV12-4; D gene unclear. This CDR3 spans 13 amino acids. V was shortened by 4 bases and J by 5 bases, with 11 bases between the two germline ends. The CDR3 protein is CASSSSGPYGYTF. The CDR3 bases are TGTGCCAGCAGTTCATCGGGCCCTTATGGCTACACCTTC.

Remarks on this clonotype: A read error may explain this, as a much larger clone is one base away. The J gene is TRBJ2-7, the V gene TRBV7-9; D might be TRBD1 (6 bases). The V gene's germline CDR1 is SEHNR and CDR2 FQNEAQ (reference sequence). The CDR3 runs to 14 residues. V lost 4 bases and J lost 4, with 14 bases in between. CDR3 region: CASSSPSRGYEQYV. The CDR3 nucleotides read TGTGCCAGCAGCTCCCCCAGCAGGGGATACGAGCAGTACGTC.

This clonotype showed up many times. The V and J genes are TRBV3-1 and TRBJ1-1; possible D gene TRBD1, 6 bases. Trimming took 2 bases from V and 4 from J, leaving 8 bases between them. The CDR3 is 13 amino acids. CDR1 is LGHDT and CDR2 is YNNKEL in the germline V gene (reference sequence). The CDR3 DNA reads as TGTGCCAGCAGCCAAACAGGGTCCACTGAAGCTTTCTTT. As protein: CASSQTGSTEAFF.

The chain couples TRBV11-2 to TRBJ2-2, with D tentatively TRBD1 (5 bases). This CDR3 is built from 16 residues. Trimming left V 2 bases short and J 4 bases short, with 14 bases between. From germline, CDR1 is SGHAT and CDR2 FQNNGV. Here the CDR3 reads CASSLSGQGGTGELFF. The CDR3, as DNA: TGTGCCAGCAGCTTATCGGGCCAGGGTGGCACCGGGGAGCTGTTTTTT.